This TCR beta chain was sequenced in a study of PD-1 blockade in classical Hodgkin lymphoma. Study-level information: Nivolumab 3 mg/kg was given intravenously every 2 weeks.

Turning to this clone: Its antigen is as yet unknown.

This CDR3 has 14 residues. Germline values: CDR1 MNHNY, CDR2 SVGAGI (reference sequence). Trimming took off 0 bases at V and 6 bases at J, with 11 bases between the two ends. After autologous stem cell transplantation all patients relapsed, and prior brentuximab vedotin exposure differed between cohorts. Clones were sequenced by immunoSEQ multiplex PCR, and TCRdb holds only the in-frame ones, with some missing. Among 35,000 to 50,000 clones, around 75% were seen once, and the ten largest hold 20% to 25%. Study findings and constraints: Newly diagnosed patients reportedly trailed healthy donors in baseline TCR diversity.

This clonotype originated in a human donor with classical Hodgkin lymphoma. Source: peripheral blood mononuclear cells (PBMCs), taken at baseline. J is TRBJ1-1 and V is TRBV6-6; D is unclear. In DNA form, the CDR3 reads TGTGCCAGCAGTTACTCGAAAATAGTGGCTGAAGCTTTCTTT. This encodes CASSYSKIVAEAFF.